This T cell receptor beta chain was captured in a study of regulatory T cells in long-lasting Graves disease. CDR1 and CDR2 (germline): SGHAT, FQNNGV. V gave up 1 base and J gave up 3 bases, with 9 bases separating them. This CDR3 is built from 15 residues. Through Arm-PCR of CDR3 regions and iRepertoire HTBI primers, TCR beta libraries were built. TCRdb reanalysed the multiplex PCR reads using MiXCR and keeps one entry per CDR3 protein. The sample has some 330,000 distinct CDR3 sequences, about an eighth seen once. This clonotype has at least ten counts. Indicated time point: newly diagnosed GD, antithyroid drugs for less than 3 months. RNA isolated from PBMCs was used to make the TCR library. These data are also associated with another study on T cells in Graves' hyperthyroidism and ophthalmopathy.

The sequence was collected from a woman aged 18-29 years with Graves disease. Sequencing used peripheral blood mononuclear cells (PBMCs), obtained at new diagnosis, from a patient treated with antithyroid drugs. The chain uses TRBV11-2 and TRBJ1-4; D is perhaps TRBD1 (5 bases). CDR3 DNA sequence: TGTGCCAGCAGCTTAGTTGCGGGGGCTAATGAAAAACTGTTTTTT. Amino acid sequence: CASSLVAGANEKLFF.